Below, 4 T cell receptor beta chains from the same sample are listed, as sequenced in a study of PD-1 blockade in classical Hodgkin lymphoma. The time point is: cycle 4 day 1 (C4D1), after about 6 weeks of nivolumab. After autologous stem cell transplantation all patients relapsed, and prior brentuximab vedotin exposure differed between cohorts. Here immunoSEQ multiplex PCR was the method, and the copy in TCRdb shows in-frame clones only, minus some. The sample includes fewer than 55,000 clones, roughly 78% of them seen just once. The sequenced sample was peripheral blood mononuclear cells (PBMCs), obtained before the fourth cycle of nivolumab. These receptor sequences come from a human donor with classical Hodgkin lymphoma.

This clone was counted only a few times. This chain links TRBV7-2 with TRBJ1-1, with 10 nucleotides matching TRBD1. Germline V gene sequence: CDR1 SGHTA, CDR2 FQGNSA. The CDR3 spans 17 residues. The trim removed 5 bases at V and 0 bases at J, leaving 9 bases unmatched. In nucleotides, the CDR3 is TGTGCCAGCAGCCCGATATCCGGGACAGGGGTGAACACTGAAGCTTTCTTT. This codes for CASSPISGTGVNTEAFF.

CDR3: CASSGGGLGDNSPLHF. The CDR3 bases are TGTGCCAGCAGCGGAGGAGGGTTGGGGGATAATTCACCCCTCCACTTT. The J gene is TRBJ1-6, the V gene TRBV9; weak D call: TRBD1 (5 bases). CDR1 and CDR2 from the germline V gene are SGDLS and YYNGEE. This CDR3 is 16 amino acids long. V lost 3 bases and J lost 5, with 15 bases in between.

This sequence joins TRBV5-8 and TRBJ1-5; D unclear. Trimming cost V 4 bases and J 6 bases, with 11 bases left between them. The V gene's germline CDR1 is SGHTS and CDR2 YDEGEE. This CDR3 has 13 amino acids. CDR3 nucleotide sequence: TGTGCCAGCAGCGAGAATCGGGGTCAGCCCCAGCATTTT. Protein sequence: CASSENRGQPQHF.

This rearrangement joins TRBV9 to TRBJ2-5; 10 bases align to TRBD2. In germline, CDR1 is SGDLS, CDR2 YYNGEE. V lost 2 bases, J lost 2 bases, and 6 bases stayed unmatched. The CDR3 runs to 16 residues. The CDR3 DNA sequence: TGTGCCAGCAGCGTGCGGGCTAGCGGGGGTCAAGAGACCCAGTACTTC. This translates into CASSVRASGGQETQYF.